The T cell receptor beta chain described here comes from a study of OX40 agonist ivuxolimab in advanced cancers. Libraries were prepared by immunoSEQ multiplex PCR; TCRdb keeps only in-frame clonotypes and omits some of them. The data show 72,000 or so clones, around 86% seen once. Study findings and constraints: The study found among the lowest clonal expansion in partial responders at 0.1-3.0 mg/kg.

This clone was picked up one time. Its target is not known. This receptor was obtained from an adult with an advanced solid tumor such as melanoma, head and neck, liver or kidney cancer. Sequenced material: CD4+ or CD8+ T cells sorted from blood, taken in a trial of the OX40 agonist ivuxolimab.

The CDR3 is CASKGQGMNTEAFF. CDR3 coding DNA: TGTGCCAGCAAGGGACAGGGGATGAACACTGAAGCTTTCTTT. The J gene is TRBJ1-1, the V gene TRBV2; 10 bases map to TRBD1. Germline lookup yields CDR1 SNHLY and CDR2 FYNNEI. With V trimmed by 7 bases and J by 0 bases, 2 bases remained unmatched. CDR3 length: 14 residues.